These T cell receptor beta chains were read from a single sample in a study of immune evolution from preneoplasia to lung adenocarcinoma. Here immunoSEQ multiplex PCR was the method, and the copy in TCRdb shows in-frame clones only, minus some. The table has approximately 6,700 clones, about 79% seen once. Sequenced material: FFPE minimally invasive lung adenocarcinoma tissue. All receptors derive from a person aged 60 to 85 with lung adenocarcinoma. Both conserved end residues are trimmed from each CDR3. Clone sizes are given selectively: once, few, many, or a class where the clone is expanded.

abundance	len	v_gene	CDR3aa
NA	13	TRBV9	ASSSGWGGQETQY
NA	9	TRBV20-1	SRSQGYGYT
NA	13	TRBV7-9	ASRYTGGQNTEAF
few	13	TRBV6-5	ASSSGTGESNEQF
NA	13	TRBV28	ASSFGGGITDTQY
few	11	TRBV29-1	SGAGTGGTEAF
NA	11	TRBV7-9	ASSLGLDNEQF
few	13	TRBV28	ASRLGQGESQPQH
NA	11	TRBV11-3	ASSLDWAGEQF
medium-sized	14	TRBV6-1	ASSENEAGLQETQY
NA	8	TRBV11-2	ASSRYEQY
NA	9	TRBV7-9	ASSFGTTAY
NA	14	TRBV11-1	ASSLGGTYIQETQY
few	14	TRBV7-2	ASSLSGGPLNTEAF
few	16	TRBV4-1	ASSQPSLRQGGGNTIY
NA	12	TRBV19	ASILRGTNEKLF
large	12	TRBV6-6	ASRDGYSNTEAF
NA	13	TRBV7-9	ASNPHRVGGNTIY
once	13	TRBV2	ASRSGDRITDTQY
NA	12	TRBV6-5	ASSYSHIVGKLF
NA	10	TRBV19	ASRPGSYGYT
few	14	TRBV5-6	ASSSFLGGQAYGYT
NA	10	TRBV15	ATSRPGYEQY
NA	15	TRBV28	ASSLFFSGTGQETQY
NA	15	TRBV7-9	ASSSRGAGSSYNEQF
few	13	TRBV28	ASSSDRGQNTEAF
NA	12	TRBV18	ASSPGLSRVEQF
once	14	TRBV11-3	ASSLVGGGLTDTQY
NA	13	TRBV5-6	ASSHRGTGGYGYT
once	13	TRBV9	ASSAGVGGVYEQY
NA	14	TRBV11-2	ASSLGPGRRDQPQH
NA	12	TRBV5-1	ASSLSSAQETQY
NA	11	TRBV27	ASSTREGETQY
NA	11	TRBV5-1	ASSADRIETQY
NA	13	TRBV28	ASSFLLADPDTQY
NA	12	TRBV19	ASSGTSSGGEQY
NA	13	TRBV6-1	ASELAGGGKNIQY
NA	12	TRBV5-1	ASSLGQPNEKLF
NA	12	TRBV7-9	ASSLANRATEAF
NA	13	TRBV30	AFNGGQGYNQPQH
NA	12	TRBV6-1	ASTRDRGTETQY
NA	13	TRBV29-1	SAEHPPSSYNEQF
NA	14	TRBV19	ASTPGLAVNTGELF
few	12	TRBV27	ASRRQNRPYEQY
NA	13	TRBV7-6	ASSQTDLSGNTIY
NA	12	TRBV7-2	ASSLRQGGTEAF
NA	15	TRBV5-6	ASSGYLGQGGNTEAF
NA	13	TRBV7-6	ASSLGGTGVDTQY
NA	13	TRBV25-1	ASSEWAGGATEAF
NA	12	TRBV5-1	ASSTTGWNTEAF
few	13	TRBV6-5	ASSHGDSLNYGYT
NA	12	TRBV19	ASHNAGAKNIQY
NA	13	TRBV2	ASQGGVAVGNTIY
medium-sized	11	TRBV18	ASSPMSNTEAF